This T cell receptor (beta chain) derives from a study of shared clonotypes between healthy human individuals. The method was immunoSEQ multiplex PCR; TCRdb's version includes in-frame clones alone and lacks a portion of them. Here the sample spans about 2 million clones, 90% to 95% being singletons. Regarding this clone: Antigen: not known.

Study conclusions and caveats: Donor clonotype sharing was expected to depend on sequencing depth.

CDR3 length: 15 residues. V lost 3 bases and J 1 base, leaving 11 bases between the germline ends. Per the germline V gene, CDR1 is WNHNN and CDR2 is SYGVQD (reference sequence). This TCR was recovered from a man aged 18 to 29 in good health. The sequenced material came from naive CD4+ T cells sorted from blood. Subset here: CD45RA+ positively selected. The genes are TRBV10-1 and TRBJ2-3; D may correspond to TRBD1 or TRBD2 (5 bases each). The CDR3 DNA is TGCGCCAGCAGTGAAGCCGGGACCCGCACAGATACGCAGTATTTT. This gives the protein CASSEAGTRTDTQYF.